This T cell receptor beta chain comes out of a study of OX40 agonist ivuxolimab in advanced cancers. Whole-study context: An agonistic anti-OX40 (CD134) antibody, ivuxolimab, was used to treat the patients. Overall study findings and caveats: Clones of CD4+ and CD8+ blood T cells grew by week 6 at doses of 0.1 to 3.0 mg/kg. In the 0.1-3.0 mg/kg groups, partial responders showed among the lowest expansion.

Trimming cost V 0 bases and J 3 bases, with 9 bases left between them. Germline-derived CDR1 and CDR2 are MNHEY and SVGAGI. CDR3 length equals 15 residues. As to this clone: The antigen is undetermined.

The data were produced by immunoSEQ multiplex PCR, yet TCRdb's version contains in-frame clones alone and is incomplete. The table shows about 73,000 clones, with approximately 86% occurring only once. Samples of blood were obtained at baseline, on cycle 4 day 1, and on cycle 7 day 1. This TCR derives from an adult with an advanced solid tumor such as melanoma, head and neck, liver or kidney cancer. This chain connects TRBV6-5 to TRBJ2-1; D call uncertain. The input for sequencing was CD4+ or CD8+ T cells sorted from blood, taken in a trial of the OX40 agonist ivuxolimab. CDR3 sequence reads: CASSYSFYNYNEQFF. The DNA for the CDR3 is TGTGCCAGCAGTTACTCTTTCTACAACTACAATGAGCAGTTCTTC.